This is a list of T cell receptor beta chains from one sample in a study of cytomegalovirus exposure and HLA in healthy donors. The table came from immunoSEQ multiplex PCR; TCRdb's copy has only in-frame clones and leaves some out. The table includes around 110,000 clones, about three fifths detected once. Sequenced: PBMCs. The origin of the receptors is a woman in her thirties or forties in good health and CMV-seropositive. The CDR3 runs from the conserved cysteine through the conserved F or W. The order of the fields is J gene, D gene, clone size, V gene, CDR3 protein, CDR3 DNA. D genes are given only for firm matches. Size is stated for part of the rows, as once, few or many counts, or as a class when the clone is expanded.

>TRBJ2-1|TRBD2|.|TRBV27
CASSSPGLAGGPPYNEQFF
TGTGCCAGCAGTTCCCCGGGACTAGCGGGAGGGCCCCCCTACAATGAGCAGTTCTTC
>TRBJ1-2|.|.|TRBV9
CASSVVAGGYTF
TGTGCCAGCAGCGTAGTGGCGGGGGGCTACACCTTC
>TRBJ2-7|TRBD2|.|TRBV7-2
CASSLVGTTGGEQYF
TGTGCCAGCAGCTTAGTCGGGACTACCGGAGGCGAGCAGTACTTC
>TRBJ1-1|.|.|TRBV5-1
CASKFKTDTEAFF
TGCGCCAGCAAATTCAAGACTGACACTGAAGCTTTCTTT
>TRBJ1-3|.|.|TRBV20-1
CSAKQGNTIYF
TGCAGTGCTAAACAGGGAAACACCATATATTTT
>TRBJ1-1|.|.|TRBV27
CASSIRAPYTEAFF
TGTGCCAGCAGCATCAGGGCTCCGTACACTGAAGCTTTCTTT
>TRBJ1-6|TRBD1|few|TRBV5-6
CASSDAGTGRSPLHF
TGTGCCAGCAGTGACGCCGGGACAGGGCGGTCACCCCTCCACTTT
>TRBJ1-5|.|once|TRBV7-8
CASSLENTFNQPQHF
TGTGCCAGCAGCCTGGAGAACACCTTCAATCAGCCCCAGCATTTT
>TRBJ2-7|.|.|TRBV9
CASSVATVGLGEQYF
TGTGCCAGCAGCGTAGCTACGGTGGGGCTTGGGGAGCAGTACTTC
>TRBJ2-3|.|.|TRBV4-1
CASSQGAGTDTQYF
TGCGCCAGCAGCCAAGGGGCCGGTACAGATACGCAGTATTTT
>TRBJ2-2|TRBD1|.|TRBV5-6
CASSFGGQGRANTGELFF
TGTGCCAGCAGCTTTGGAGGACAGGGGCGCGCGAACACCGGGGAGCTGTTTTTT
>TRBJ2-5|.|once|TRBV6-1
CASSGLLAEETQYF
TGTGCCAGCAGTGGTTTACTGGCGGAAGAGACCCAGTACTTC
>TRBJ2-7|.|once|TRBV11-3
CASSPRDKGHEQYF
TGTGCCAGCAGCCCACGGGACAAGGGCCACGAGCAGTACTTC
>TRBJ2-6|TRBD1|.|TRBV10-3
CAIAKGATGANVLTF
TGTGCCATCGCAAAGGGGGCGACTGGGGCCAACGTCCTGACTTTC
>TRBJ1-4|.|.|TRBV6-1
CASSEDNGLEKLFF
TGTGCCAGCAGTGAAGATAATGGACTGGAGAAACTGTTTTTT
>TRBJ1-5|TRBD1|.|TRBV4-1
CASSQELGQGYSNQPQHF
TGCGCCAGCAGCCAAGAGTTGGGACAGGGGTATAGCAATCAGCCCCAGCATTTT
>TRBJ2-5|.|.|TRBV6-5
CARKGLFQETQYF
TGTGCCAGGAAGGGGCTCTTTCAAGAGACCCAGTACTTC
>TRBJ2-7|.|.|TRBV29-1
CSVAREAGQDF
TGCAGCGTGGCGAGGGAGGCAGGGCAAGATTTC
>TRBJ1-5|.|few|TRBV6-5
CASRSTSLSNQPQHF
TGTGCCAGCAGATCAACTTCTCTTAGCAATCAGCCCCAGCATTTT
>TRBJ2-7|.|.|TRBV29-1
CSVDAQGTYEQYF
TGCAGCGTTGACGCGCAGGGAACCTACGAGCAGTACTTC